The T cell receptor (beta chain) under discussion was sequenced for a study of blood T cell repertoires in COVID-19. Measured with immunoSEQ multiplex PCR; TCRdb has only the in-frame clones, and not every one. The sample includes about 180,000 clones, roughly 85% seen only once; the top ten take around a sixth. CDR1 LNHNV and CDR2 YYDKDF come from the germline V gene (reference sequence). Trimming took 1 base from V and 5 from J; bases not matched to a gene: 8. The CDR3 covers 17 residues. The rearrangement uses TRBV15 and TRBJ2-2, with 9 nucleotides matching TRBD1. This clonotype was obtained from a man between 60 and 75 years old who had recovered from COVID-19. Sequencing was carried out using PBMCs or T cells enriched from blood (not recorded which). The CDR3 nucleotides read TGTGCCACCAGCAGAGTTACACCGGGACAGGGAACCGGGGAGCTGTTTTTT. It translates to CATSRVTPGQGTGELFF.